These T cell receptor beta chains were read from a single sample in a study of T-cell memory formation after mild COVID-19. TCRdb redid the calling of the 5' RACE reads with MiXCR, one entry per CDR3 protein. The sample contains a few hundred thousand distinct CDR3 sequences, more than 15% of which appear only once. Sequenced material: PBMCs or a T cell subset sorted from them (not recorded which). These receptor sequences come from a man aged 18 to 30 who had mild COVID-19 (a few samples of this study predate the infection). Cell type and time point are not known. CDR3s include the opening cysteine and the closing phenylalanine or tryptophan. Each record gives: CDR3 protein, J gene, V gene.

CASSLDRGQDGYTF TRBJ1-2 TRBV6-6
CASSSWTDSKNIQYF TRBJ2-4 TRBV5-1
CASSQDIRGTEAFF TRBJ1-1 TRBV4-1
CASSRKTGDTQYF TRBJ2-3 TRBV28
CASSLGGTPVAFF TRBJ1-1 TRBV7-9
CASSPRQATDTQYF TRBJ2-3 TRBV18
CASSLQRGPTYEQYF TRBJ2-7 TRBV18
CASSDQVSETQYF TRBJ2-5 TRBV5-6
CASSLFGGGTYNEQFF TRBJ2-1 TRBV27
CAISGALLAPDTQYF TRBJ2-3 TRBV10-3
CASSLATNNSPLHF TRBJ1-6 TRBV18
CASSEQGQETQYF TRBJ2-5 TRBV9
CASSPRRSSYNEQFF TRBJ2-1 TRBV7-6
CASSHSGSSYNSPLHF TRBJ1-6 TRBV2
CASTTGTYTGELFF TRBJ2-2 TRBV4-3
CASSLEFTDTEAFF TRBJ1-1 TRBV5-1
CASSFQPPRGDTQYF TRBJ2-3 TRBV12-3/TRBV12-4
CASSDLVGGPRRQETQYF TRBJ2-5 TRBV25-1